These 14 T cell receptor beta chains originate from one sample sequenced in a study of blood T cell repertoires in COVID-19. Data came from immunoSEQ multiplex PCR; TCRdb stores just in-frame clones and leaves some out. Of about 20,000 clones detected, more than 65% appear once; the ten largest clones hold approximately 60%. Sequenced input: peripheral blood. The receptors come from an elderly man with acute or convalescent COVID-19.

V and J are TRBV15 and TRBJ2-7, with D perhaps matching TRBD2 (6 bases). Trimming pared 0 bases from V and 3 bases from J, leaving 15 bases between. The length of the CDR3 is 16 residues. CDR1 is LNHNV and CDR2 is YYDKDF in the germline V gene (reference sequence). The CDR3 loop reads CATSRDWGDGNYEQYF. For the CDR3, the DNA is TGTGCCACCAGCAGAGATTGGGGGGATGGGAACTACGAGCAGTACTTC.

V and J are TRBV7-3 and TRBJ2-2; 12 bases are shared with TRBD2. This CDR3 spans 16 amino acids. Germline assignment: CDR1 SGHTA and CDR2 FQGTGA. V lost 4 bases and J lost 7; bases outside the gene matches: 7. CDR3 sequence: CASSSTSGSLGGELFF. The CDR3 bases are TGTGCCAGCAGCTCGACTAGCGGGAGTTTAGGCGGGGAGCTGTTTTTT. Full variable domain (rest looked up from reference TRBV7-3 and TRBJ2-2): GAGVSQTPSNKVTEKGKYVELRCDPISGHTALYWYRQSLGQGPEFLIYFQGTGAADDSGLPNDRFFAVRPEGSVSTLKIQRTERGDSAVYLCASSSTSGSLGGELFFGEGSRLTVL.

In this sample, this clone turned up many times. This chain links TRBV9 with TRBJ2-5; 9 bases map to TRBD1. Looked up from germline, CDR1 is SGDLS and CDR2 is YYNGEE. The V and J ends lost 0 bases and 4 bases, in that order; junction bases with no gene match: 4. The CDR3 is 15 residues long. The CDR3 protein is CASSVDGTGRETQYF. The CDR3 DNA sequence: TGTGCCAGCAGCGTAGATGGGACAGGGAGAGAGACCCAGTACTTC.

V usage is TRBV30 and J usage is TRBJ2-5; 7 nucleotides align to TRBD1. Germline values: CDR1 GTSNPN, CDR2 SVGIG (reference sequence). The CDR3 is made up of 13 amino acids. With V trimmed by 8 bases and J by 2 bases, 8 bases remained unmatched. The DNA of the CDR3 is TGTGCCGGAGCCAAGGGACAGCAAGAGACCCAGTACTTC. It codes for CAGAKGQQETQYF.

The rearrangement joins TRBV5-1 to TRBJ1-1; 9 bases are shared with TRBD1. The germline gives CDR1 SGHRS, CDR2 YFSETQ. This CDR3 has 17 residues. Trimming took 2 bases from V and 6 from J; bases not matched to a gene: 14. CDR3 nucleotide sequence: TGCGCCAGCAGCTTCGCCACAGGGGGCGCTGGGGTTGCTGAAGCTTTCTTT. Amino acids: CASSFATGGAGVAEAFF.

This clone occurred once. The chain joins TRBV27 to TRBJ2-1, with D hard to call. The length of the CDR3 is 14 residues. V gave up 5 bases and J gave up 5 bases, with 13 bases separating them. From germline, CDR1 is MNHEY and CDR2 SMNVEV (reference sequence). CDR3 protein: CASSPPARHNEQFF. The CDR3, as DNA: TGTGCCAGCAGTCCCCCTGCGCGCCACAATGAGCAGTTCTTC.

The chain carries TRBV24-1 and TRBJ2-1, with a tentative D call TRBD1 (5 bases). Trimming took off 8 bases at V and 7 bases at J, with 20 bases between the two ends. The length of the CDR3 is 15 residues. Germline lookup yields CDR1 KGHDR and CDR2 SFDVKD. The CDR3 DNA sequence: TGTGCCACCAATCCGCCGGGTCAGGGTAGGAATGAGCAGTTCTTC. Translation gives CATNPPGQGRNEQFF.

The sample holds one count of this clone. The chain uses TRBV2 and TRBJ1-3; no definite D call. The CDR3 covers 13 residues. V lost 4 bases, J lost 3 bases, and 7 bases lay in between. The germline V gene encodes CDR1 SNHLY and CDR2 FYNNEI. DNA of the CDR3: TGTGCCAGCAGTGGGAGCCGTGGAAACACCATATATTTT. This translates into CASSGSRGNTIYF.

The J gene is TRBJ2-5, the V gene TRBV7-2; tentative D call: TRBD1 (6 bases). V lost 6 bases and J lost 4, with 15 bases in between. CDR3 length: 14 residues. Per the germline V gene, CDR1 is SGHTA and CDR2 is FQGNSA. CDR3 region: CASSEQGNGETQYF. DNA for the CDR3: TGTGCCAGCAGTGAACAGGGAAATGGAGAGACCCAGTACTTC.

This clone was counted once. The chain uses TRBV6-5 and TRBJ1-2, with 10 bases lining up with TRBD1. After removal of 2 bases from V and 6 bases from J, the junction contained 3 bases not matched to a gene. The CDR3 extends over 14 amino acids. CDR1 and CDR2 (germline): MNHEY, SVGAGI. The CDR3: CASSYTTGGNGYTF. In nucleotides, the CDR3 is TGTGCCAGCAGTTACACGACAGGGGGCAATGGCTACACCTTC.

The chain combines TRBV2 with TRBJ1-5; no reliable D call. The V and J ends lost 6 bases and 4 bases respectively, with 4 bases between them. Per germline, CDR1 SNHLY and CDR2 FYNNEI. This CDR3 is 11 amino acids long. CDR3 amino acids: CASSLNQPQHF. The CDR3 coding sequence is TGTGCCAGCAGCCTGAATCAGCCCCAGCATTTT.

The chain recombines TRBV5-4 with TRBJ2-3, with 8 bases aligning to TRBD2. The CDR3 consists of 15 residues. The germline V gene encodes CDR1 SGHNT and CDR2 YYREEE (reference sequence). J was trimmed by 0 bases and V by 2 bases; bases with no gene match: 2. The CDR3 here is CASSFIAGSTDTQYF. In DNA, the CDR3 is TGTGCCAGCAGCTTTATAGCGGGGAGCACAGATACGCAGTATTTT.

This chain uses TRBV11-2 with TRBJ1-2; D may be TRBD1 (5 bases). Germline CDR1 reads SGHAT; CDR2 reads FQNNGV. This CDR3 contains 17 residues. The V end lost 0 bases, the J end lost 7 bases, and 21 bases lay between the germline ends. The CDR3 DNA reads TGTGCCAGCAGCTTAGACCGTACCCCGTGGGGGGGAAGTGGCTACACCTTC. As protein: CASSLDRTPWGGSGYTF.

This clone occurred a few times. The V gene is TRBV19, the J gene TRBJ1-1; 7 bases map to TRBD1. Losses at the gene ends were 6 bases for V and 3 bases for J; bases not matched to a gene: 7. The germline CDR1 and CDR2 sequences are LNHDA and SQIVND (reference sequence). CDR3 length equals 14 residues. The CDR3 region has the DNA TGTGCCAGTAGATCATGGACAGGCGACACTGAAGCTTTCTTT. Amino acid sequence: CASRSWTGDTEAFF. Filled out from reference TRBV19 and TRBJ1-1, the complete variable domain reads DGGITQSPKYLFRKEGQNVTLSCEQNLNHDAMYWYRQDPGQGLRLIYYSQIVNDFQKGDIAEGYSVSREKKESFPLTVTSAQKNPTAFYLCASRSWTGDTEAFFGQGTRLTVV.